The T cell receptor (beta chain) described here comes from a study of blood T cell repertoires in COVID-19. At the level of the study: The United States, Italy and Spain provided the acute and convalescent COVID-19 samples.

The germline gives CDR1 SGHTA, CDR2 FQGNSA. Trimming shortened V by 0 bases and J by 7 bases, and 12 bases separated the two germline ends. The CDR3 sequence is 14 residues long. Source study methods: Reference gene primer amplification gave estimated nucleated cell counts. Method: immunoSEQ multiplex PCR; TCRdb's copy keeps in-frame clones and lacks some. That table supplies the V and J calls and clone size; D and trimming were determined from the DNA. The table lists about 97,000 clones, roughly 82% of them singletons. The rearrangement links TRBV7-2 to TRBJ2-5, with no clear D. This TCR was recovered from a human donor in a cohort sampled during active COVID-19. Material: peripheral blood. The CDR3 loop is CASSLASPGRTQYF. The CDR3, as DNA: TGTGCCAGCAGCTTAGCGTCCCCTGGGCGGACCCAGTACTTC.